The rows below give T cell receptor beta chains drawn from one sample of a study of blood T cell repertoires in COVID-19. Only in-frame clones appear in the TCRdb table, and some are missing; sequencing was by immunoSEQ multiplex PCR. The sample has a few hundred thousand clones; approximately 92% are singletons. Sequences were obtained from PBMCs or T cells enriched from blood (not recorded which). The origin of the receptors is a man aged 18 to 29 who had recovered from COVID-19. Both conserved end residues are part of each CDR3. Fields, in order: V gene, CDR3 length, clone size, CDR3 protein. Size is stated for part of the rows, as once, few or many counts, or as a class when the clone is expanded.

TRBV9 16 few CASSESRGFSGNTIYF
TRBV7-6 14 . CASSPMAGSYGYTF
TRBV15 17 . CATSRKRTGISNQPQHF
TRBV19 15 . CASSDRADSSYEQYF
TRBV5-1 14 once CASSLGTATYEQYF
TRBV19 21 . CASSIGPGTSGSRQPINEQFF
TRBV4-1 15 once CASSQDKGVNTEAFF
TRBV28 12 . CASSPGYTEAFF
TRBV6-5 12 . CASRALTGGYTF
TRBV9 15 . CASSVAGHIVYEQYF
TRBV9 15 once CASSVGQAIPGELFF
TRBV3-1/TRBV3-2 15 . CASSLSIIAKNIQYF
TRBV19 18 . CASSIDLGSGGYTDTQYF
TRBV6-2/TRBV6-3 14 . CASSYSTYYNEQFF
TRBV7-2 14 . CASSPSGRGTEAFF
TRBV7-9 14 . CASSLGGGPDTQYF
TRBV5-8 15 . CASSGRDRNTGELFF
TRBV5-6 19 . CASSYNFIRDRGGTGELFF
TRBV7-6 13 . CASSLLAGQPQHF
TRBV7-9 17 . CASSLEDRPRPNYGYTF
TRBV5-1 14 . CASSDGPPYNEQFF
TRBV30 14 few CAWGQGTSNQPQHF
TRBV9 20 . CASSVGPGGYSAGGTGELFF
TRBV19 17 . CASSIGLQRGSTDTQYF
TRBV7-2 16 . CASSLLAGGRGYEQYF
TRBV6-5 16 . CASSYSMVTSKNIQYF
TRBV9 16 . CASSVGPRERSGELFF
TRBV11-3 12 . CASSTRAGGAFF
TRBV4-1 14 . CASSDKKTGPALHF
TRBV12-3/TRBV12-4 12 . CASSRQGYEQYF
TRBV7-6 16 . CASSLARLRQQETQYF
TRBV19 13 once CATAGQGVYGYTF
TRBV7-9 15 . CASSLVAGGVETQYF
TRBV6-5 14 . CASSPDRVGSPLHF
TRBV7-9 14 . CASSLDGYNYGYTF
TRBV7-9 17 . CASSLAALVGGNSPLHF
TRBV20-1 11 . CSAPAVYEQYF
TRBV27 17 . CASSQRTGLSYNSPLHF
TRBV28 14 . CASSLTTAYYGYTF
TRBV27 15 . CASSLRGLNTGELFF
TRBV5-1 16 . CASRTLPGQSTYEQYF
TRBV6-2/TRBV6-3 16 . CASSWPPGQGTNEQYF
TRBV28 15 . CASSLLQGNGQPQHF
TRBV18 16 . CASSPLLQLNAGELFF
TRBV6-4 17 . CASSDSRTDHSNQPQHF
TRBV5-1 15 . CASSPLGQEYQPQHF
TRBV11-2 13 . CASSQGHFQPQHF
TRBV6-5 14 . CASSTTGNTGELFF
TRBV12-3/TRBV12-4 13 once CASSYRGTGELFF
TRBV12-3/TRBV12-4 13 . CASTPVGGETQYF
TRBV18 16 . CASSPFLGRGVTEAFF
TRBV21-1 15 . CASSTHIQENTEAFF
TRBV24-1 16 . CATSDNGQGRREKLFF
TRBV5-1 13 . CASSPTGYQPQHF
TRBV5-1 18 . CASRNTGTSGDWANEQFF
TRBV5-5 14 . CASSLPGAGNTIYF